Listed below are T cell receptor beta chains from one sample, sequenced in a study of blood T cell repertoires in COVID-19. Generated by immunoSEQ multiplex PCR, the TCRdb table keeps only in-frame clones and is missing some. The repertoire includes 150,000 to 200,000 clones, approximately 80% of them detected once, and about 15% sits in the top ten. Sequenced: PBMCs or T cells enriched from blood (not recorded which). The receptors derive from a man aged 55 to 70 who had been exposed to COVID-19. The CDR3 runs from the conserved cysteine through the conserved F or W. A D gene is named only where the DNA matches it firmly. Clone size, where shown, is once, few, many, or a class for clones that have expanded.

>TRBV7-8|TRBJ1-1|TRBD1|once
TGTGCCAGCAGCCAAACCCAGGGGGGATCTGAAGCTTTCTTT
CASSQTQGGSEAFF
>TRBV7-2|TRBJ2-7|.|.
TGTGCCAGCAGCTTAGAAGACGGGGGCGAGCAGTACTTC
CASSLEDGGEQYF
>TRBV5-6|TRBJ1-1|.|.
TGTGCCAGCAGCTCCTTTCAGCGGAACACTGAAGCTTTCTTT
CASSSFQRNTEAFF
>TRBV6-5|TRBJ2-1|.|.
TGTGCCAGCACACGACGGGCGGGGTCCTACAATGAGCAGTTCTTC
CASTRRAGSYNEQFF
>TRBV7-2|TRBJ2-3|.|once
TGTGCCAGCAGCTTTTCGTCGACGCAGTATTTT
CASSFSSTQYF
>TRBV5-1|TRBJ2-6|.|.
TGCGCCAGCAGCTTGAGGGTGGGCCGGCCGACAGGTAACTCTGGGGCCAACGTCCTGACTTTC
CASSLRVGRPTGNSGANVLTF
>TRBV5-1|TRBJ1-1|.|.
TGCGCCAGCGGGGGCAGGGTGGGCACTGAAGCTTTCTTT
CASGGRVGTEAFF
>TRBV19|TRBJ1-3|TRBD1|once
TGTGCCAGTAGTCCCGAAAGGGACAGGGGAAGAAACACCATATATTTT
CASSPERDRGRNTIYF
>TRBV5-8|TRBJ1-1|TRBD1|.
TGTGCCAGCAGCCAACTAACAGGGGTGAACACTGAAGCTTTCTTT
CASSQLTGVNTEAFF
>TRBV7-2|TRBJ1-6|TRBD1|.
TGTGCCAGCAGCCCCCGACAGGGCTATAATTCACCCCTCCACTTT
CASSPRQGYNSPLHF
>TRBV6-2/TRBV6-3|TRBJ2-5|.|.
TGTGCCAGCAGTTACTCGGAGGCTACCCAAGAGACCCAGTACTTC
CASSYSEATQETQYF
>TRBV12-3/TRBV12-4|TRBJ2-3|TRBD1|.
TGTGCCAGCAGTACCGGGACAGGGGTGCAGTATTTT
CASSTGTGVQYF
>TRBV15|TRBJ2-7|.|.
TGTGCCACCAGCAGTGCTAGATCTGGACATTCCTACGAGCAGTACTTC
CATSSARSGHSYEQYF
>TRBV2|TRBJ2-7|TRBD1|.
TGTGCCGGATCGGACAGGGGGCTCTACGAGCAGTACTTC
CAGSDRGLYEQYF
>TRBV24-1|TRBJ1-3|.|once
TGTGCCACCCGAGCTTTGGCTGGAAACACCATATATTTT
CATRALAGNTIYF
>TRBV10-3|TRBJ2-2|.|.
TGTGCCATCAGTGAGTCGGGGGGAAGCACCGGGGAGCTGTTTTTT
CAISESGGSTGELFF
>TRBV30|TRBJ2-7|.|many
TGTGCCTGGAGGCCCCCAGCGGGCCCGAACATAGGCTACTTC
CAWRPPAGPNIGYF
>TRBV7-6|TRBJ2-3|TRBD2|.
TGTGCCAGCAGCTTACTGCGGCTAGCGGGAGTGTCCACAGATACGCAGTATTTT
CASSLLRLAGVSTDTQYF
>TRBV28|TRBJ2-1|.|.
TGTGCCAGCAGTTTATTAGGGGGAGAGCAGTTCTTC
CASSLLGGEQFF
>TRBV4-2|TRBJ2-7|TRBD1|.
TGTGCCAGCAGCCAAACCAGGACAGGGTCCGGGGAGCAGTACTTC
CASSQTRTGSGEQYF
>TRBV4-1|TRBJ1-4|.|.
TGCGCCAGCAGCCAAGGCACGGGGGCAACTAATGAAAAACTGTTTTTT
CASSQGTGATNEKLFF
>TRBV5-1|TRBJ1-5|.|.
TGCGCCAGCAGCTCCCAAGGGGATCAGCCCCAGCATTTT
CASSSQGDQPQHF